The entry that follows covers one T cell receptor (beta chain) sequence. In the authors' workflow: Nucleated cell counts were estimated from reference gene primer amplification. Sequencing was performed with immunoSEQ multiplex PCR; in TCRdb, only in-frame clones are kept and a portion is missing. The V and J calls and clone size were taken over from that table, and D and trimming were inferred from the DNA. Among 150,000 to 200,000 clones listed, 88% were seen once. V lost 1 base to trimming and J lost 8 bases, with 15 bases between them. The CDR3 sequence is 15 residues long. Germline assignment: CDR1 MGHRA and CDR2 YSYEKL. The data are from a study of blood T cell repertoires in COVID-19. Study-level background: Samples taken during acute and convalescent COVID-19 were collected in the United States, Italy and Spain. PBMCs, B-cell-depleted T cells, or T cells were the source of the cDNA or gDNA that made up the material.

The sample comprised peripheral blood. V usage is TRBV4-1 and J usage is TRBJ2-1; D possibly corresponds to TRBD1 (5 bases). This TCR derives from a man in his sixties with acute or convalescent COVID-19. The CDR3 region is CASSQGPQGRDEQFF. Written as DNA, the CDR3 is TGCGCCAGCAGCCAAGGCCCCCAGGGCCGGGATGAGCAGTTCTTC.